One T cell receptor beta chain is described in this entry. Amplification of TCR beta CDR3 regions used RNA as the template. The TCR CDR3 was amplified in a first-round RT-PCR using the HTBI primer set. TCRdb redid the calling of the multiplex PCR reads with MiXCR, one entry per CDR3 protein. The top ten clones hold around 7.7% of a sample with about 610,000 distinct CDR3 sequences, about 43% of them seen once. The data stem from a study of T cells in Graves' hyperthyroidism and ophthalmopathy. The receptor comes from a woman aged 18 to 35 with Graves' hyperthyroidism. Sequences were obtained from peripheral blood or thyroid tissue (not recorded which).

In nucleotides, the CDR3 is TGTGCCAGCAGCGTAGACGACAATGAGCAGTTCTTC. As protein: CASSVDDNEQFF. The chain combines TRBV9 with TRBJ2-1; D is unresolved. Germline lookup yields CDR1 SGDLS and CDR2 YYNGEE. The CDR3 covers 12 residues. V shed 0 bases and J shed 5 bases, with 3 bases lying between them.